The 20 T cell receptor beta chains presented below share a single source sample, sequenced in a study of lung T cells in sarcoidosis with Löfgren's syndrome. MiXCR was run by TCRdb on the reads, yielding one entry per CDR3 protein. The table lists about 2,200 distinct CDR3 sequences, 20% to 25% of them singletons. The sequencing sample was made of CD4+ T cells from bronchoalveolar lavage. These receptors were collected from a human donor with sarcoidosis (Löfgren's syndrome or another form), or a control subject (not recorded which).

This clonotype was seen repeatedly, ten times or more. The rearrangement joins TRBV10-3 to TRBJ1-6, with D possibly matching TRBD1 (6 bases). The V gene lost 4 bases and the J gene lost 5 bases, with 15 bases spanning the gap. Germline loops: CDR1 ENHRY, CDR2 SYGVKD. The CDR3 runs to 16 residues. CDR3 sequence (DNA): TGTGCCATCAGTGTTCGGGCAGGGGAAGATAATTCACCCCTCCACTTT. It translates to CAISVRAGEDNSPLHF.

In regard to this clonotype: Compared with germline, one end of the junction differs, possibly owing to a read error. This chain uses TRBV4-1 with TRBJ1-2, with 10 bases lining up with TRBD1. Germline-derived CDR1 and CDR2 are MGHRA and YSYEKL. CDR3 size: 16 residues. CDR3 bases: TGCGCCAGCAGCCAAGCCCTCCCGGACAGGGGGTCTGGCTACATCTTC. This translates into CASSQALPDRGSGYIF.

This chain connects TRBV5-4 to TRBJ2-2, with a possible D match to TRBD1 (6 bases). The CDR3 sequence is 14 residues long. V lost 5 bases and J 6 bases, leaving 14 bases between the germline ends. Germline V gene lookup returns CDR1 SGHNT and CDR2 YYREEE (reference sequence). This CDR3 reads CASRKLQGPGELFF. CDR3 nucleotide sequence: TGTGCCAGCAGAAAATTACAGGGACCCGGGGAGCTGTTTTTT.

This clonotype is labeled medium-sized. One junction end does not reproduce the germline sequence, and a read error may be involved. The chain employs TRBV7-2 and TRBJ2-1, with TRBD2 matching 9 bases. CDR3 length: 13 residues. Germline V CDR1 and CDR2: SGHTA, FQGNSA. CDR3 in DNA: TGTGCCAGCAGCTTATTCGAGGCGGGAGGGGCCCCCTTC. Translation gives CASSLFEAGGAPF.

Concerning this clonotype itself: A much larger clonotype is one base distant, so this may be a read error. No conserved phenylalanine or tryptophan is present at the end of the CDR3, so a read error is the likely explanation. V and J are TRBV7-7 and TRBJ2-6; D call uncertain. This CDR3 comprises 15 residues. V lost 5 bases and J 0 bases, leaving 8 bases between the germline ends. Per the germline V gene, CDR1 is SSHAT and CDR2 is FNYEAQ (reference sequence). CDR3 sequence (DNA): TGTGCCAGCAGCCCTCAGATCTCTGGGGCCAACGTCCTGACTCTC. Its translation is CASSPQISGANVLTL.

In its sample, this clonotype is medium-sized. This rearrangement joins TRBV5-4 to TRBJ1-2, with 8 bases that match TRBD1. V gave up 4 bases and J gave up 7 bases; unmatched junction bases: 6. The CDR3 runs 13 residues. Germline CDR1 SGHNT, CDR2 YYREEE (reference sequence). The CDR3 spells CASSLDRVGGYTF. CDR3 nucleotides: TGTGCCAGCAGCCTGGACAGGGTGGGTGGCTACACCTTC.

Details on this clonotype: The conserved phenylalanine or tryptophan normally closing the CDR3 is absent here, so this likely arose from a read error. The chain's CDR3 is CASSQGGSGRPYEQYL. The CDR3 DNA sequence: TGCGCCAGCAGCCAGGGAGGGTCCGGACGGCCCTACGAGCAGTACCTC. V is TRBV4-1 and J is TRBJ2-7; 7 bases align to TRBD2. The V and J ends lost 3 bases and 2 bases, in that order; junction bases with no gene match: 10. The CDR3 has 16 residues. Germline CDR1 and CDR2: MGHRA and YSYEKL.

A remark on this clonotype: A junction end diverges from the germline sequence, so it may reflect a read error. CDR3: CAGSQEASSYEQYF. In DNA, the CDR3 is TGCGCCGGCAGCCAAGAAGCATCCTCCTACGAGCAGTACTTC. The chain carries TRBV4-1 and TRBJ2-7, with D unresolved. This CDR3 comprises 14 residues. Germline-derived CDR1 and CDR2 are MGHRA and YSYEKL.

By sample fraction, this clonotype is large. The V call is TRBV2, the J call TRBJ1-3, with 9 positions matching TRBD1. Looked up from germline, CDR1 is SNHLY and CDR2 is FYNNEI. The CDR3 extends over 15 amino acids. J lost 3 bases, V lost 6 bases, and 6 bases had no gene match. CDR3 sequence (DNA): TGTGCCAGCAGCGAACAGGGGGCCCGTGGAAACACCATATATTTT. The encoded protein is CASSEQGARGNTIYF. The complete variable domain, with remaining parts taken from reference TRBV2 and TRBJ1-3, reads EPEVTQTPSHQVTQMGQEVILRCVPISNHLYFYWYRQILGQKVEFLVSFYNNEISEKSEIFDDQFSVERPDGSNFTLKIRSTKLEDSAMYFCASSEQGARGNTIYFGEGSWLTVV.

The table lists this clonotype with many counts. V is TRBV18 and J is TRBJ1-2, with 7 bases identical to TRBD1. This CDR3 region has 13 residues. Germline V gene data show CDR1 as KGHSH and CDR2 as LQKENI. V lost 3 bases, J lost 4 bases, and 2 bases stayed unmatched. As DNA, the CDR3 is TGTGCCAGCTCACCCGGGACAGCCTATGGCTACACCTTC. Its protein is CASSPGTAYGYTF.

Concerning this clonotype itself: Mismatch with germline at one junction end may stem from a read error. The chain's CDR3 is CASGPLSRTDMQYF. The CDR3 nucleotides read TGCGCCAGCGGCCCCCTCAGTCGGACAGATATGCAGTATTTT. The V and J genes are TRBV5-1 and TRBJ2-3, with TRBD1 as a possible D gene (6 bases). Germline V CDR1 and CDR2: SGHRS, YFSETQ. CDR3 length equals 14 residues. The full variable domain, in which reference TRBV5-1 and TRBJ2-3 provide the parts outside the CDR3, is KAGVTQTPRYLIKTRGQQVTLSCSPISGHRSVSWYQQTPGQGLQFLFEYFSETQRNKGNFPGRFSGRQFSNSRSEMNVSTLELGDSALYLCASGPLSRTDMQYFGPGTRLTVL.

This clonotype was counted at least ten times. The chain uses TRBV3-1 and TRBJ2-3, with 9 bases aligning to TRBD2. CDR3 length: 15 residues. J was trimmed by 6 bases and V by 5 bases; bases with no gene match: 9. Germline CDR1 is LGHDT and CDR2 is YNNKEL (reference sequence). The CDR3 sequence: CASSWTSEVRDTQYF. CDR3 nucleotides: TGTGCCAGCAGCTGGACTAGCGAGGTTCGGGATACGCAGTATTTT.

This clonotype ranks as medium-sized. J is TRBJ2-7 and V is TRBV11-2; 7 bases are shared with TRBD1. CDR3 length: 14 residues. Germline CDR1 SGHAT, CDR2 FQNNGV. Trimming took 3 bases from V and 3 from J; bases not matched to a gene: 5. The CDR3 sequence: CASSFDPGGYEQYF. CDR3 coding DNA: TGTGCCAGCAGCTTCGATCCAGGGGGCTACGAGCAGTACTTC.

Sample share makes this clonotype medium-sized (0.01 to 0.1%). J is TRBJ1-2 and V is TRBV6-1; tentatively, D is TRBD1 (5 bases). This CDR3 has 13 amino acids. Germline CDR1 is MNHNS and CDR2 is SASEGT. V was pared by 6 bases and J by 8 bases, with 16 bases between. The CDR3 loop is CASSPRRGEGYTF. CDR3 bases: TGTGCCAGCAGCCCGCGGAGGGGAGAGGGCTACACCTTC.

By share of the sample, this clonotype is medium-sized (0.01 to 0.1%). The V call is TRBV24-1, the J call TRBJ1-5, with 7 bases fitting TRBD1. Germline assignment: CDR1 KGHDR and CDR2 SFDVKD. V lost 0 bases to trimming and J lost 3 bases; unmatched junction nucleotides: 7. The CDR3 has 17 amino acids. CDR3 in DNA: TGTGCCACCAGTGATTTGGGGTCAGGGGGGTTCAATCAGCCCCAGCATTTT. Its protein is CATSDLGSGGFNQPQHF.

Relative to its sample, this clonotype is medium-sized. The chain recombines TRBV10-3 with TRBJ1-1, with a tentative D call TRBD1 (5 bases). This CDR3 contains 13 residues. Germline-derived CDR1 and CDR2 are ENHRY and SYGVKD. Trimming took off 10 bases at V and 1 base at J, with 13 bases between the two ends. CDR3: CANRRVPNTEAFF. The CDR3 DNA reads TGTGCCAACCGCAGGGTTCCGAACACTGAAGCTTTCTTT.

By proportion, this clonotype is medium-sized. V is TRBV2 and J is TRBJ2-7; no clear D. The germline V and J ends were trimmed by 5 bases and 5 bases, with 7 bases remaining between them. CDR3 size: 11 residues. The germline V gene encodes CDR1 SNHLY and CDR2 FYNNEI. Written as DNA, the CDR3 is TGTGCCAGCAGTTACAGTGACGAGCAGTACTTC. It codes for CASSYSDEQYF.

This clonotype is judged medium-sized. The chain links TRBV5-1 to TRBJ2-2; unclear D gene. Trimming shortened V by 0 bases and J by 8 bases, and 14 bases separated the two germline ends. Germline V gene lookup returns CDR1 SGHRS and CDR2 YFSETQ. The CDR3 is 15 amino acids. This CDR3 reads CASSLDLSFSGELFF. As DNA, the CDR3 is TGCGCCAGCAGCTTGGACTTATCGTTTTCGGGGGAGCTGTTTTTT.

This clonotype qualifies as medium-sized (0.01 to 0.1%). V and J are TRBV12-3 or TRBV12-4 and TRBJ2-3, with TRBD1 matching 7 bases. Trimming removed 7 bases from V and 3 bases from J; junction bases left unmatched: 4. The CDR3 is 13 amino acids. CDR3 sequence: CASNTGVTDTQYF. The CDR3 region has the DNA TGTGCCAGCAACACAGGGGTTACAGATACGCAGTATTTT.

By sample fraction, this clonotype is medium-sized. The V gene is TRBV2, the J gene TRBJ2-7, with D unresolved. Germline CDR1 reads SNHLY; CDR2 reads FYNNEI. The CDR3 is made up of 11 amino acids. V was cut by 7 bases and J by 0 bases, with 4 bases left in between. CDR3 residues: CASMYSYEQYF. As DNA, the CDR3 is TGTGCCAGCATGTACTCCTACGAGCAGTACTTC.